This is a list of T cell receptor beta chains from one sample in a study of CD8 T cells in ankylosing spondylitis. One entry per CDR3 protein, called by TCRdb with MiXCR from the 5' RACE reads. The sample lists over 700,000 distinct CDR3 sequences; around 20% were seen once. The sequenced sample consisted of blood, either unsorted or a sorted T cell fraction (not recorded which). The receptors derive from a male donor with ankylosing spondylitis. Each CDR3 is given without its conserved first and last residue.

V	J	CDR3
TRBV4-1	TRBJ1-1	ASSQVGTNTEAF
TRBV12-3/TRBV12-4	TRBJ1-4	ASSWGEGRVDEKLF
TRBV5-1	TRBJ2-1	ASSVQSGATYNEQF
TRBV5-1	TRBJ2-3	ASSLSPTGSDTQY
TRBV6-5	TRBJ1-5	ASSYSFTGTQPQH
TRBV28	TRBJ1-1	ASSLSRTAAPNTEAF
TRBV10-2	TRBJ1-6	ASSSGQGDSPLH
TRBV24-1	TRBJ2-2	ATSARPLGTGELF
TRBV12-3/TRBV12-4	TRBJ2-5	ASGSTGTGYNGTQY
TRBV20-1	TRBJ1-5	SATSLNQPQH
TRBV6-2/TRBV6-3	TRBJ2-3	ASSYSPLAATSTDTQY
TRBV5-1	TRBJ2-7	ASPDPRSYEQY
TRBV25-1	TRBJ2-1	ASSVTGGWNEQF
TRBV9	TRBJ2-7	ASSTRAGYEQY
TRBV20-1	TRBJ2-7	SARAYLGTGDQDEQY
TRBV29-1	TRBJ1-2	SVDGGLYGYT
TRBV2	TRBJ2-1	ASSLGLAGASYNEQF
TRBV5-1	TRBJ1-2	ASSSSYNYGYT
TRBV6-5	TRBJ1-5	ASSSRAEGQPQH
TRBV5-5	TRBJ1-2	ASSQGPSGLNYGYT
TRBV27	TRBJ2-4	ASSPLTGIAKNIQY
TRBV29-1	TRBJ2-1	SVEVAGVYNEQF
TRBV4-3	TRBJ2-2	ASSQNRAGELF
TRBV12-5	TRBJ2-5	ASGPGLAVQETQY
TRBV4-2	TRBJ1-5	ASSLATGVNQPQH
TRBV7-9	TRBJ2-1	ASSLADSGEQF
TRBV10-3	TRBJ1-1	AISLGGRGNTEAF
TRBV29-1	TRBJ2-1	SVVTSRSNEQF
TRBV19	TRBJ2-1	ASSRKRDSSYNEQF
TRBV3-1	TRBJ2-5	ASSQLRGQETQY
TRBV5-1	TRBJ1-3	ASSLLQQGDLGNTIY
TRBV12-3/TRBV12-4	TRBJ2-1	ASSSKREGNEQF
TRBV7-3	TRBJ2-2	ASSLGGSGAAAGELF
TRBV29-1	TRBJ2-1	SVDPAGVQNEQF
TRBV12-3/TRBV12-4	TRBJ2-7	ASSPLTLAGWEQY
TRBV20-1	TRBJ1-3	SAPRPFAGNTIY
TRBV2	TRBJ2-6	ASSPGSGANVLT
TRBV5-1	TRBJ2-7	ASSHGTVRSYEQY
TRBV6-1	TRBJ1-4	ASRESGGTRNEKLF
TRBV5-1	TRBJ1-6	ASSFGGFNSPLH
TRBV7-8	TRBJ1-5	ASSLSGTGGNQPQH
TRBV2	TRBJ2-1	ASSERPASATYNEQF
TRBV4-2	TRBJ2-3	ASSQEGRSFSDTQY
TRBV12-3/TRBV12-4	TRBJ1-3	ASREGGPSGNTIY
TRBV20-1	TRBJ2-3	SARKTGLKLTDTQY